This T cell receptor (beta chain) stems from a study of cytomegalovirus exposure and HLA in healthy donors. Study background: Later analysis reported that the roughly 110 validation repertoires shared the platform of the approximately 670 first-cohort repertoires.

Study findings and constraints: Most TCR sequences showed up rarely, but some public TCRs showed up in many donors. Among TCR beta chains, those listed as cytomegalovirus-associated numbered more than 150. Specific recognition of CMV antigens was confirmed in vitro for a few chains (all CMV-associated).

Produced via immunoSEQ multiplex PCR; TCRdb's table is partial and in-frame only. Here the sample spans 130,000 to 150,000 clones, roughly 89% being singletons. Worth noting for this clone: Antigen: not known.

V gave up 1 base and J gave up 3 bases, with 14 bases separating them. The germline gives CDR1 SGHDT, CDR2 YYEEEE. This CDR3 comprises 15 residues. The receptor was isolated from a young man in good health and CMV-seropositive. Sequencing input: PBMCs. This chain uses TRBV5-6 with TRBJ2-7; D remains unclear. The CDR3 nucleotides are TGTGCCAGCAGCTTGCTAGGAAGCAGTTACTACGAGCAGTACTTC. Amino acid sequence: CASSLLGSSYYEQYF. The full variable domain, rest sourced from reference TRBV5-6 and TRBJ2-7, is DAGVTQSPTHLIKTRGQQVTLRCSPKSGHDTVSWYQQALGQGPQFIFQYYEEEERQRGNFPDRFSGHQFPNYSSELNVNALLLGDSALYLCASSLLGSSYYEQYFGPGTRLTVT.